Here is one T cell receptor beta chain with its context. The antigen is undetermined. TCRdb processed the 5' RACE reads anew with MiXCR; each CDR3 protein has one entry. Of about half a million distinct CDR3 sequences listed, about 20% are singletons. The sample originates from a study of T-cell memory formation after mild COVID-19. Study-level information: For the most part, TCR clusters were specific to one donor. Study results and caveats: Specificity for SARS-CoV-2 was not confirmed among the second-wave clones peaking on day 37.

The CDR3 is 13 amino acids. V was cut by 6 bases and J by 6 bases, with 14 bases left in between. Sample: PBMCs or a T cell subset sorted from them (not recorded which). The TCR was taken from an adult woman who had mild COVID-19 (a few samples of this study predate the infection). Cell type and time point are not known. The chain has TRBV12-3 or TRBV12-4 and TRBJ1-1; the D is unclear. CDR3 amino acids: CASRHAGTSEAFF. CDR3 sequence (DNA): TGTGCCAGCAGACACGCAGGAACCTCTGAAGCTTTCTTT.